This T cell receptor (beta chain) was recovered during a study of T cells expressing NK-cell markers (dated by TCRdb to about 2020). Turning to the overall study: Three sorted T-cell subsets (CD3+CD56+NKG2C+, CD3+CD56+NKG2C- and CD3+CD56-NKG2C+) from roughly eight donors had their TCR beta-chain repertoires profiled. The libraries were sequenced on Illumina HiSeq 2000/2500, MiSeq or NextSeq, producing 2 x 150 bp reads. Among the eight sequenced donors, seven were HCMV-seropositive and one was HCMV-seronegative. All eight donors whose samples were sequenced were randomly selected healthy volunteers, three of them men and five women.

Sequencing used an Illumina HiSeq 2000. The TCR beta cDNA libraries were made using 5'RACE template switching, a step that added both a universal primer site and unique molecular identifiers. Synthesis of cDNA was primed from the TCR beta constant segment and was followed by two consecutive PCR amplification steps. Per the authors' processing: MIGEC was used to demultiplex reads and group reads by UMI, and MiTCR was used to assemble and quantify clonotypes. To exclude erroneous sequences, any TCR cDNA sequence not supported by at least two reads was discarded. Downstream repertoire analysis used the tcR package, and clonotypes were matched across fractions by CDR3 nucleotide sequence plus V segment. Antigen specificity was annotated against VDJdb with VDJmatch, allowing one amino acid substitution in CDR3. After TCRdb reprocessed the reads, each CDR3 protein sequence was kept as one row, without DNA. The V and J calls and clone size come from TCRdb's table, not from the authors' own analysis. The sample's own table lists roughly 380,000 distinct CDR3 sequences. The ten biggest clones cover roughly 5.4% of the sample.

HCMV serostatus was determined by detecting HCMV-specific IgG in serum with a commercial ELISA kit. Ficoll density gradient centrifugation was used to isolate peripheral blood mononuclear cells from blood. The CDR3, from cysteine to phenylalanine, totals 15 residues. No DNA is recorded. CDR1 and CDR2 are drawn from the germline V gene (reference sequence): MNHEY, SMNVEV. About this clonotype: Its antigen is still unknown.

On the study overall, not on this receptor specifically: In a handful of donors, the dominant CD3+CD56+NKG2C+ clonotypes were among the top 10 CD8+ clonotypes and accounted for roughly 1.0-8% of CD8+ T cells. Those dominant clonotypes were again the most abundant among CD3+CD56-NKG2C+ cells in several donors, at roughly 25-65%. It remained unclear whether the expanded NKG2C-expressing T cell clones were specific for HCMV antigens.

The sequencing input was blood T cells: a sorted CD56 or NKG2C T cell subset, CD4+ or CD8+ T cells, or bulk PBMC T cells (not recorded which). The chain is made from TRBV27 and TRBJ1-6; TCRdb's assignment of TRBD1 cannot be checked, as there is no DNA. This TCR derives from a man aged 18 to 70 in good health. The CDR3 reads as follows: CASSLNPKGGSPLHF.